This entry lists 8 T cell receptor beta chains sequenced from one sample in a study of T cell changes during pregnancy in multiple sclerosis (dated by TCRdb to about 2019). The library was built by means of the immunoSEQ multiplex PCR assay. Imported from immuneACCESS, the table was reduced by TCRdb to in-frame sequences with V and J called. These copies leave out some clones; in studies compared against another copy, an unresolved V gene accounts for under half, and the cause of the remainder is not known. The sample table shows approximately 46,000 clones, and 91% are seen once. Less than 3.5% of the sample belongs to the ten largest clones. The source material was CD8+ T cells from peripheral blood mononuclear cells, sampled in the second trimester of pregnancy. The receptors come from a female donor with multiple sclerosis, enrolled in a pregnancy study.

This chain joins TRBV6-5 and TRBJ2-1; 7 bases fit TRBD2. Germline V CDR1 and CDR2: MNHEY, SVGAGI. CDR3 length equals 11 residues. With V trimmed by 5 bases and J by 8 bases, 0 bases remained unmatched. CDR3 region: CASSGGDEQFF. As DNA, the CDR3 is TGTGCCAGCAGTGGGGGGGATGAGCAGTTCTTC.

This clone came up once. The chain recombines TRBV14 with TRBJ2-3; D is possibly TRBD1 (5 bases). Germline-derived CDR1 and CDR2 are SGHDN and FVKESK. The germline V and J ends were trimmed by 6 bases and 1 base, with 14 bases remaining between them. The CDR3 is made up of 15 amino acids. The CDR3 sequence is CASRDKGVGTDTQYF. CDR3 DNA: TGTGCCAGCAGGGACAAAGGGGTTGGCACAGATACGCAGTATTTT.

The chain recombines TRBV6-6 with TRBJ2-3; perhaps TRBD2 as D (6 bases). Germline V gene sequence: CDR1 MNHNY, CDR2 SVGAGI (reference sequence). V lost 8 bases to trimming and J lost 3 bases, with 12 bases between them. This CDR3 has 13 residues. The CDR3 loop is CASGRGGTDTQYF. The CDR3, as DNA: TGTGCCAGCGGGCGGGGCGGGACAGATACGCAGTATTTT.

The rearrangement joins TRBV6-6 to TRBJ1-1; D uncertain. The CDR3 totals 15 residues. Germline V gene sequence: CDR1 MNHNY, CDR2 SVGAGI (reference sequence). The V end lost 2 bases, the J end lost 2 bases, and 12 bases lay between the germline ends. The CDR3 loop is CASSYRRHVNTEAFF. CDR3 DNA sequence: TGTGCCAGCAGTTACCGTCGACACGTAAACACTGAAGCTTTCTTT.

The CDR3 spells CASSLSLVDEQFF. In DNA, the CDR3 is TGTGCCAGCAGCCTAAGTTTAGTGGATGAGCAGTTCTTC. The chain couples TRBV7-2 to TRBJ2-1; D call uncertain. The germline V gene encodes CDR1 SGHTA and CDR2 FQGNSA. The CDR3 contains 13 residues. The V end lost 5 bases, the J end lost 8 bases, and 13 bases lay between the germline ends.

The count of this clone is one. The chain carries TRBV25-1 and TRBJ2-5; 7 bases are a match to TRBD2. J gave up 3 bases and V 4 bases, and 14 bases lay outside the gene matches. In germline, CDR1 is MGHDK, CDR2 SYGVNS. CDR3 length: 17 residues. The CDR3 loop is CASSGEASGTVKETQYF. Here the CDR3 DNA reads TGTGCCAGCAGTGGGGAAGCGAGCGGGACGGTGAAAGAGACCCAGTACTTC.

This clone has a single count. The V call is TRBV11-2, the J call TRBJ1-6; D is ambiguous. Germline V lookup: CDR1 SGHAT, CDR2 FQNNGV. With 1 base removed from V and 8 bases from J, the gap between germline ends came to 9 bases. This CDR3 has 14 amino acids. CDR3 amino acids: CASSLVFGDSPLHF. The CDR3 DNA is TGTGCCAGCAGCTTAGTCTTTGGAGATTCACCCCTCCACTTT. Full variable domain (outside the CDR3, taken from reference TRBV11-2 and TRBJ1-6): EAGVAQSPRYKIIEKRQSVAFWCNPISGHATLYWYQQILGQGPKLLIQFQNNGVVDDSQLPKDRFSAERLKGVDSTLKIQPAKLEDSAVYLCASSLVFGDSPLHFGNGTRLTVT.

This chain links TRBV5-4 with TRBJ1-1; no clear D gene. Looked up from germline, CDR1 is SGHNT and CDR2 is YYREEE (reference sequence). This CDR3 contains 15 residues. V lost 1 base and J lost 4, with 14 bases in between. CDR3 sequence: CASSLPGGEGTEAFF. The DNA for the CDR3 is TGTGCCAGCAGCTTGCCAGGAGGTGAGGGCACTGAAGCTTTCTTT.